This T cell receptor (beta chain) is drawn from a study of T cell clonotyping in hematopoietic cell transplantation. CDR1 and CDR2 (germline): MNHEY, SVGAGI. V dropped 0 bases and J dropped 3; count of bases not matched to a gene: 6. The CDR3 is made up of 16 amino acids. Whole-study findings and limits: After transplant, recipient diversity fell while pathologically expanded clonotypes grew through day 180.

TCRdb's copy holds only in-frame clones and misses some; the assay was immunoSEQ multiplex PCR. The sample lists approximately 2,500 clones, about three quarters occurring once. Notes on this clone: The antigen is not known.

Recipient blood drawn about 28 days pretransplant and days 30, 100, 180 after. The starting material was peripheral blood mononuclear cells, obtained 180 days after allogeneic stem cell transplant. V and J are TRBV6-5 and TRBJ2-7, with 9 bases fitting TRBD1. The sequence was obtained from a male patient aged 55 to 70 who had an allogeneic stem cell transplant, so T cells may come from the graft donor. Some clones in this sample may be carry-over from other donors' samples. CDR3 bases: TGTGCCAGCAGTTACTCTCCGGGACAGGGAGGCTACGAGCAGTACTTC. It translates to CASSYSPGQGGYEQYF.